This entry is about one T cell receptor beta chain. The target antigen is unknown. These data come from a study of T cell responses to AZD1222 COVID-19 vaccine. Whole-study findings and limits: The donor group comprised mostly white British people and more females; the analysis possibly underestimated clonal diversity. Compared with day 0, the breadth and depth of the Spike-specific TCR repertoire rose significantly after two doses of AZD1222. As reported, nearly half of all spike-specific TCRs target variant regions that are unmutated.

TCRdb's table, derived via immunoSEQ multiplex PCR, lists solely in-frame clones and lacks some. The sample gives 100,000 or so clones, 90% to 95% of which show up once; 4.5% is in the top ten. CDR1 and CDR2 from the germline V gene are SGHTA and FQGNSA. There are 15 residues in the CDR3. Trimming removed 0 bases at V and 3 bases at J, with 11 bases between. The rearrangement links TRBV7-2 to TRBJ1-2, with a possible D match to TRBD1 (5 bases). Sample: peripheral blood, taken on day 0 of AZD1222 vaccination. The source of this sequence is an adult in good health. For the CDR3, the DNA is TGTGCCAGCAGCTTAGCTCTCAGGGTGGACTATGGCTACACCTTC. This encodes CASSLALRVDYGYTF.